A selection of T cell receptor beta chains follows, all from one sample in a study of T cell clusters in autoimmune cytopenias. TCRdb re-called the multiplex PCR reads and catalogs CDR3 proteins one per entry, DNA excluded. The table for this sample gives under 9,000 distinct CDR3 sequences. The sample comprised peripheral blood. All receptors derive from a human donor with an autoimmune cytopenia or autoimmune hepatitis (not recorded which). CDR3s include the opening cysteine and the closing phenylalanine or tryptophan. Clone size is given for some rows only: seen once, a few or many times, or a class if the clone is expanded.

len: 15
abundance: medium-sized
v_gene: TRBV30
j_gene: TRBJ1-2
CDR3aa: CAWSSDRGRVNGYTF

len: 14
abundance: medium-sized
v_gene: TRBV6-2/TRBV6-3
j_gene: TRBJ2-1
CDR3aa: CASRAGGSYNEQFF

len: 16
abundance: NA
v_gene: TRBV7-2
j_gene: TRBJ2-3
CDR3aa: CASSSSASGGVSAQYF

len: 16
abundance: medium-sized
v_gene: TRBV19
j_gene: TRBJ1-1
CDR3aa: CASSDVYRDGSTEAFF

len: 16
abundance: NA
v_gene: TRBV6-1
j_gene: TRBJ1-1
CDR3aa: CTSKSYLRSLNTEAFF

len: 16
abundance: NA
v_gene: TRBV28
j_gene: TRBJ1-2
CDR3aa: CASRLGNRGRNYGYTF

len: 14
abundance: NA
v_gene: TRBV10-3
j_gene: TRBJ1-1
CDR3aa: CAISKQGGNTEAFF

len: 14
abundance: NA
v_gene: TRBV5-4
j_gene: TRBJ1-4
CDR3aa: CASSLKGTNEKLFF

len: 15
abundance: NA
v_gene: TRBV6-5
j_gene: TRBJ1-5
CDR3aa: CASSPQGAYNQPQHF

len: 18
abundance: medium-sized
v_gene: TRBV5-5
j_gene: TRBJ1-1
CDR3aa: CASSQAVGTGGMNTEAFF

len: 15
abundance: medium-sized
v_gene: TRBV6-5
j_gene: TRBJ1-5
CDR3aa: CASSRTGNSNQPQHF

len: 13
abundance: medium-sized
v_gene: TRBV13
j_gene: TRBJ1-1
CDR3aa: CASRSDGYTEAFF

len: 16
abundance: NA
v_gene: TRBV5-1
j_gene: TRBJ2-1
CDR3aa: CASSPTLISSYNEQFF

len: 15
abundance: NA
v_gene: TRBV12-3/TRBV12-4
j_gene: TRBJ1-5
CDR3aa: CASSSSDRINQPQHF

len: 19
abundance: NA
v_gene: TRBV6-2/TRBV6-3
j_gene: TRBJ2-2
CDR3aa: CASKWEESGRSSGAGELFF